This T cell receptor (beta chain) was profiled in a study of CD8+ T cells in alopecia areata (dated by TCRdb to the late 2010s). For the study in its entirety: To study T cell clonal expansion in alopecia areata, the researchers applied high-throughput TCRbeta sequencing to both the C3H/HeJ mouse model and human patients. On the human side, TCRbeta sequencing was run on scalp tissue and on sorted CD4+ and CD8+ peripheral blood T cells from healthy controls and from alopecia areata patients with either patchy or totalis/universalis disease. The RNA source kit depended on sample type: the PAXgene miRNA kit for fixed scalp, the miRNeasy kit for PBMCs, and the RNeasy kit for mouse skin. TCRbeta CDR3 regions were amplified by immunoSEQ multiplex PCR using 35 Vbeta forward and 13 Jbeta reverse primers. Scalp clonality was compared across normal scalp (n=4), patchy alopecia areata scalp (n=8), and alopecia totalis/universalis scalp (n=8).

Libraries were built with the immunoSEQ multiplex PCR assay. For TCR sequencing, RNA was extracted from every sample and reverse transcribed into cDNA to serve as template. First-strand cDNA was synthesized with SuperScript III using a 2:1 mix of oligo-dT and random hexamers. Amplification bias was assessed with a synthetic immune receptor repertoire, and residual bias was removed computationally. Processing in the source paper ran as follows. Raw reads were preprocessed for error removal, and CDR3 was defined according to IMGT conventions as running from the conserved cysteine to phenylalanine. To get clonality, Shannon entropy was normalized by log2 of the number of productive unique TCRs and the result was subtracted from 1. Whether scalp clones were CD4 or CD8 was inferred by matching scalp TCRbeta sequences against CD4 and CD8 repertoires sorted from blood. TCRdb provides this immuneACCESS table in a form limited to in-frame rearrangements. Some clones are lacking; in checked studies, under half of them reflect an unresolved V gene, and why the rest are absent is not known. V and J calls plus clone size are reproduced from that table; the DNA served to infer D and trimming. This sample is represented by around 210,000 clones; 45% to 70% of them were singletons. Under 5% of the sample is held by the ten biggest clonotypes.

Here is what the overall study found, with its caveats: TCR sequences shared between patients were less clear than in mice, possibly partly because of HLA diversity in the patient population. Unlike mouse skin, which is dominated by gammadelta T cells, normal human skin has resident alphabeta T cells that are also sequenced, and this complicates analysis of the scalp TCR repertoire. Higher clonality and more expanded CD8+ clones were observed in lesional scalp than in normal scalp, particularly in alopecia totalis/universalis, a finding suggestive of antigenic drive.

Notes on this clone: This clone's antigen is unknown. No clone much larger than this one lies a single base away; base qualities are absent.

PBMCs were separated by density centrifugation and stained for CD3, CD4 and CD8, after which CD4+ and CD8+ T cells were sorted on a FACSAria. Scalp biopsies and blood samples were obtained from unaffected controls. Sequencing used CD8+ T cells sorted from blood. The clonotype originates from a human donor in good health.

The nucleotide sequence reads TGTGCCAGCACTCCAGGGGTTCGGGAGACCCAGTACTTC. This codes for CASTPGVRETQYF. The chain is made from TRBV6-5 and TRBJ2-5; matching of 6 bases hints at TRBD1 as the D gene. For CDR1 and CDR2, the germline V gene lists MNHEY and SVGAGI. The CDR3 has 13 amino acids, counting the end cysteine and phenylalanine. Of all the DNA, just the CDR3 is kept, 39 bases in frame from base 1. Trimming costs V 7 bases and J 5 bases, and their ends lie 14 bases apart.